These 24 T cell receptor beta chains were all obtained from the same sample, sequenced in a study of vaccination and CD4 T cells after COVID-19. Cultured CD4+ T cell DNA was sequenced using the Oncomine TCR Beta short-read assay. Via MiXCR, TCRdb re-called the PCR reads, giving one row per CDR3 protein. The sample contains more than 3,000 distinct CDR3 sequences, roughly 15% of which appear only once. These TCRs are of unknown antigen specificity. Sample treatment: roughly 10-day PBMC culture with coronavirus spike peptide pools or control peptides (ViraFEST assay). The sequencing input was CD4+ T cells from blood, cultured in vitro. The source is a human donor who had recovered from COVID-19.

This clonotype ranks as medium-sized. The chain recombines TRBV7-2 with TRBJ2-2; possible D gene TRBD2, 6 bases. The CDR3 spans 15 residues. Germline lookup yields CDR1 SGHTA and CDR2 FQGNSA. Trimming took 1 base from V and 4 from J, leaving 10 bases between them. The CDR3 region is CASSLGGDLTGELFF. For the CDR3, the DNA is TGTGCCAGCAGCTTAGGGGGGGACCTCACCGGGGAGCTGTTTTTT. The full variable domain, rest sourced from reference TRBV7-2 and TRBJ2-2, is GAGVSQSPSNKVTEKGKDVELRCDPISGHTALYWYRQSLGQGLEFLIYFQGNSAPDKSGLPSDRFSAERTGGSVSTLTIQRTQQEDSAVYLCASSLGGDLTGELFFGEGSRLTVL.

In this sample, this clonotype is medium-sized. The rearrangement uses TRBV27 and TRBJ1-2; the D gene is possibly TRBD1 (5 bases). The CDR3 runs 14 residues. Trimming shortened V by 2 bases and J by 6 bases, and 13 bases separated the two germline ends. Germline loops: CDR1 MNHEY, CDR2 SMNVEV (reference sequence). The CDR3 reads CASSLIPGGDGYTF. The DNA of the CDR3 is TGTGCCAGCAGTTTAATCCCTGGGGGAGATGGCTACACCTTC.

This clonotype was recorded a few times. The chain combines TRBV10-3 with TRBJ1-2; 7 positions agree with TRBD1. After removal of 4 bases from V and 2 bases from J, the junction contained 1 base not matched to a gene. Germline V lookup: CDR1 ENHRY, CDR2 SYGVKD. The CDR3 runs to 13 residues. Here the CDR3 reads CAISGDRNYGYTF. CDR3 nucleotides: TGTGCCATCAGTGGGGACAGAAACTATGGCTACACCTTC.

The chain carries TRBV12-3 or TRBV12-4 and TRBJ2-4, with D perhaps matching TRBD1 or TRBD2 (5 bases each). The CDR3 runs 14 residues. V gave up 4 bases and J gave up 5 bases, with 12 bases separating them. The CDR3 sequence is CASSWGSLQNIQYF. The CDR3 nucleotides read TGTGCCAGCAGTTGGGGGTCCCTCCAAAACATTCAGTACTTC.

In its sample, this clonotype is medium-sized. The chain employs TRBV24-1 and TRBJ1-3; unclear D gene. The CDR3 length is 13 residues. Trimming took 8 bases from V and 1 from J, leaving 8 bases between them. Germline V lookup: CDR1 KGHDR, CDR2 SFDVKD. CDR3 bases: TGTGCCACCAAGAAGGGTTCTGGAAACACCATATATTTT. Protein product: CATKKGSGNTIYF.

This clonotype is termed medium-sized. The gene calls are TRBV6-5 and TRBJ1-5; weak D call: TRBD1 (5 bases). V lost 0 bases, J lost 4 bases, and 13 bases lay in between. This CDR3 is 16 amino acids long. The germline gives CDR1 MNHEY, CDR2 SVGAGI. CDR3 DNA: TGTGCCAGCAGTTACTCCTCGGGGGTAGGAAATCAGCCCCAGCATTTT. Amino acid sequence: CASSYSSGVGNQPQHF.

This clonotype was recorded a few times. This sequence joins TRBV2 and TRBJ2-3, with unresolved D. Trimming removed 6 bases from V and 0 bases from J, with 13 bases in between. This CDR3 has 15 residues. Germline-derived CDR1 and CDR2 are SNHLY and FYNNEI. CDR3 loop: CASRAIDQSTDTQYF. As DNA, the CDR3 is TGTGCCAGCAGAGCGATCGACCAGAGCACAGATACGCAGTATTTT. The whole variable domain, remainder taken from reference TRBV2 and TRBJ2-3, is EPEVTQTPSHQVTQMGQEVILRCVPISNHLYFYWYRQILGQKVEFLVSFYNNEISEKSEIFDDQFSVERPDGSNFTLKIRSTKLEDSAMYFCASRAIDQSTDTQYFGPGTRLTVL.

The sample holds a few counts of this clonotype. CDR3 DNA: TGTGCCACCAGTGAGTCAGGTAGCGGGGGAAGATACAATGAGCAGTTCTTC. Protein: CATSESGSGGRYNEQFF. V and J are TRBV24-1 and TRBJ2-1; 9 bases map to TRBD2. The CDR3 is made up of 17 amino acids. J gave up 4 bases and V 4 bases, and 10 bases lay outside the gene matches. The germline gives CDR1 KGHDR, CDR2 SFDVKD.

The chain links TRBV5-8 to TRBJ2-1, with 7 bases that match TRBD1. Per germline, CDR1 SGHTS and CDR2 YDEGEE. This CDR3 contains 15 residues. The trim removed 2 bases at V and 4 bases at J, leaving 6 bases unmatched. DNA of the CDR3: TGTGCCAGCAGCTTTCACACAGGGGATTACAATGAGCAGTTCTTC. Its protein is CASSFHTGDYNEQFF.

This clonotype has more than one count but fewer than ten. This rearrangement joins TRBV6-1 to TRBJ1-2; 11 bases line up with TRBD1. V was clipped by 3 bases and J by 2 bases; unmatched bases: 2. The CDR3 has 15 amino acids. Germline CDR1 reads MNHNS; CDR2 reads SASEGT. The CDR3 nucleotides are TGTGCCAGCAGTGACCGGGACAGGGGGAACTATGGCTACACCTTC. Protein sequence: CASSDRDRGNYGYTF.

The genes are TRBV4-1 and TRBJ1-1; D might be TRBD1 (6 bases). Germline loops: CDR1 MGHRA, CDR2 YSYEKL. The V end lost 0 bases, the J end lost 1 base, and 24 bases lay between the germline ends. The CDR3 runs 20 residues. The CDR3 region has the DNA TGCGCCAGCAGCCAAGACCGACGGCAGGGGCGTGTCAAAAGGAACACTGAAGCTTTCTTT. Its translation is CASSQDRRQGRVKRNTEAFF.

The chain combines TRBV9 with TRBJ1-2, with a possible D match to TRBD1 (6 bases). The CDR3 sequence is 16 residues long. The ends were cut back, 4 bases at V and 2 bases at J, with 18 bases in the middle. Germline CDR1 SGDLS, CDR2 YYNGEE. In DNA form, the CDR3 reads TGTGCCAGCAGCCCGGCCCTGGACAGACCAAACTATGGCTACACCTTC. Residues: CASSPALDRPNYGYTF. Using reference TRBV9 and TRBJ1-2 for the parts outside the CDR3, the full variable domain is DSGVTQTPKHLITATGQRVTLRCSPRSGDLSVYWYQQSLDQGLQFLIQYYNGEERAKGNILERFSAQQFPDLHSELNLSSLELGDSALYFCASSPALDRPNYGYTFGSGTRLTVV.

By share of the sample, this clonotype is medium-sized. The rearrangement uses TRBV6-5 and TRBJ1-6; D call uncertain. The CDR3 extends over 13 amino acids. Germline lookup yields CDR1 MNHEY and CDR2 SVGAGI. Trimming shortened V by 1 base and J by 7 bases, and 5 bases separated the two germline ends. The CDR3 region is CASSYWRNSPLHF. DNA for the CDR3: TGTGCCAGCAGTTACTGGAGGAATTCACCCCTCCACTTT.

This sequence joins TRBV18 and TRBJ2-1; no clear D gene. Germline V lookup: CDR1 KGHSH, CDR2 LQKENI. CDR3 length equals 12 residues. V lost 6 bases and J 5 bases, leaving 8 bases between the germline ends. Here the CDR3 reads CASSTQHNEQFF. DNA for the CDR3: TGTGCCAGCTCGACCCAGCACAATGAGCAGTTCTTC.

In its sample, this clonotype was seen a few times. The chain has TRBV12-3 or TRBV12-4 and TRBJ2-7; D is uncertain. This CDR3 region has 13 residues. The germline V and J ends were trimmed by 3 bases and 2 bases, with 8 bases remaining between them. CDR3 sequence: CASSFGRTYEQYF. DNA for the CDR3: TGTGCCAGCAGTTTCGGCAGGACCTACGAGCAGTACTTC.

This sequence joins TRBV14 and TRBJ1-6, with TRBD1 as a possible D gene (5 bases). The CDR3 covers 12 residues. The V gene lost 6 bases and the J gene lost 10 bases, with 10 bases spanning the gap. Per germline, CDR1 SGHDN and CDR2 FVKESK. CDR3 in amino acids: CASRGLGSPLHF. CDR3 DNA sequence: TGTGCCAGCAGGGGGCTGGGCTCACCCCTCCACTTT.

The CDR3, as DNA: TGTGCCAGCAGTTACTCGAGTTTTTCGGGGGACAGCTACTCCTACGAGCAGTACTTC. Translating it yields CASSYSSFSGDSYSYEQYF. The chain employs TRBV6-5 and TRBJ2-7, with D maybe TRBD1 (7 bases). Per the germline V gene, CDR1 is MNHEY and CDR2 is SVGAGI. There are 19 residues in the CDR3. V was shortened by 0 bases and J by 0 bases, with 21 bases between the two germline ends.

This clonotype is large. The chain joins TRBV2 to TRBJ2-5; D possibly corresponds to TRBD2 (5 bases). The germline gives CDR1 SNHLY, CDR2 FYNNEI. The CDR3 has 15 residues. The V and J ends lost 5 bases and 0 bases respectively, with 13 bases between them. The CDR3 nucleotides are TGTGCCAGCAGTTGGGCCCCGGGGTACCAAGAGACCCAGTACTTC. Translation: CASSWAPGYQETQYF.

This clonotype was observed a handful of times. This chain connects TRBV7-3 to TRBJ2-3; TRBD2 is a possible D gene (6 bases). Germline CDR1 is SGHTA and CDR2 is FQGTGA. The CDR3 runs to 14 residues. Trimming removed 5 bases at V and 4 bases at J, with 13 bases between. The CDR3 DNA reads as TGTGCCAGCAGCCCCAAGGGAGGTGCAGATACGCAGTATTTT. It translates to CASSPKGGADTQYF.

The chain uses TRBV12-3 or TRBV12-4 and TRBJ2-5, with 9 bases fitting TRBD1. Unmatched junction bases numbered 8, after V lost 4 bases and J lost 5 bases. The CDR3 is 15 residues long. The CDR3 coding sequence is TGTGCCAGCAGTTCCGGACAGGGGAGGCGGGAGACCCAGTACTTC. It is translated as CASSSGQGRRETQYF.

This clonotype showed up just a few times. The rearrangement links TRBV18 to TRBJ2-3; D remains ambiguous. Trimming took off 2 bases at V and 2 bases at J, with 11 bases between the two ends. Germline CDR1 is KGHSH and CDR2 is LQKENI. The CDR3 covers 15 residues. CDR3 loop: CASSPFESLTDTQYF. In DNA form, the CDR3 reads TGTGCCAGCTCACCATTCGAGAGTCTCACAGATACGCAGTATTTT.

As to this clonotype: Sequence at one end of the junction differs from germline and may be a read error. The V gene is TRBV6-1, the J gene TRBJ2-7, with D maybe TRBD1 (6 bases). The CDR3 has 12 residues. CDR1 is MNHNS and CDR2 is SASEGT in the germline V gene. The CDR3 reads CAGRSTGSEQYF. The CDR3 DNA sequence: TGTGCCGGCAGATCCACAGGGAGCGAGCAGTACTTC.

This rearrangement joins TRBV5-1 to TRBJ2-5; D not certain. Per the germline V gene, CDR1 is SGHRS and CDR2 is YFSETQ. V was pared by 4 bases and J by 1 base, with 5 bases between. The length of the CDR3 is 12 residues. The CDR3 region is CASSALQETQYF. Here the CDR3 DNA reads TGCGCCAGCAGCGCCCTCCAAGAGACCCAGTACTTC.

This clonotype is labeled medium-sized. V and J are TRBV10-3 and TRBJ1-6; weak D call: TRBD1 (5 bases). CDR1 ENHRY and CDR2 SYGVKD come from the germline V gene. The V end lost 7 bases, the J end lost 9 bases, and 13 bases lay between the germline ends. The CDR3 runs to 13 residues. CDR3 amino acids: CAITRDLSSPLHF. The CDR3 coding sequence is TGTGCCATCACGCGGGACTTAAGTTCACCCCTCCACTTT.